The sequence of this T cell receptor beta chain was determined in a study of T cells after yellow fever vaccination. The length of the CDR3 is 13 residues. Germline CDR1 reads KGHSH; CDR2 reads LQKENI. The ends were cut back, 8 bases at V and 6 bases at J, with 16 bases in the middle. A few counts support this clonotype. Its specificity is unknown. One entry per CDR3 protein results from TCRdb running MiXCR on the 5' RACE reads. The sample records approximately 250,000 distinct CDR3 sequences, less than 7.5% being singletons. Study-wide findings and caveats: CD4 and CD8 compartments shared a small share of clonotypes.

The input for sequencing was CD4+ T cells sorted from PBMCs, taken on the day of the yellow fever booster vaccination. The sequence was collected from a man in his thirties or forties who received the YFV17D yellow fever vaccine. The V call is TRBV18, the J call TRBJ1-2; D gene unclear. The CDR3 spells CASLFTEEDGYTF. The DNA of the CDR3 is TGTGCCAGCCTATTCACAGAGGAGGATGGCTACACCTTC.